This paragraph reports one T cell receptor (beta chain). Which antigen it targets is not known. One base away there is no much larger clone; base qualities are not given. This entry is derived from a study of blood T cell repertoires in COVID-19 (dated by TCRdb to 2020 to 2021). A note on the overall study: The collaborator samples originated in the United States, Italy and Spain and spanned the acute and convalescent phases of COVID-19. The material from the prospective study consisted of cDNA or gDNA derived from T cells, B-cell-depleted T cells, or PBMCs. The dataset comprised deeply sampled blood TCRbeta repertoires from subjects exposed to, actively infected with, or recovered from COVID-19. The repertoires were made available in a free public database intended to serve as a resource for research on the immune response to SARS-CoV-2. The samples were drawn from two sources: the first 160 participants of the ongoing ImmuneRACE study, and some 1,300 subjects contributed by 6 global collaborators. A de-identified subject ID, COVID-19 status, age in years and sex were almost always included in the sample metadata. Where available, HLA class I and class II types were obtained from metadata supplied by the sample provider rather than from assay-based typing.

The immunoSEQ Assay, a bias-controlled multiplex PCR, was used to amplify TCRbeta CDR3 regions from genomic DNA. In the original analysis: Within the assay, amplification of reference gene primers was used to estimate how many nucleated cells each sample contained. To quantify the absolute abundance of each unique TCRbeta CDR3 rearrangement, sequence reads were collapsed and filtered. Productive Simpson clonality was computed per sample as the square root of Simpson's diversity index over productive rearrangements. This is the immuneACCESS table as TCRdb keeps it, with only in-frame sequences that have V and J called. A part of the clones is gone; compared with another copy, unresolved V genes explain less than half, and the rest is unexplained. V, J and clone size are taken as reported in that table, and D and trimming were inferred from the DNA itself. This sample lists under 300,000 clones; roughly nine tenths were detected once. Together, the top ten hold 1.7% of the sample.

In the prospective study, participants were roughly 18 to 95 years old, resided in 24 geographic areas of the United States, and were enrolled through a virtual design. In the prospective study, cohorts were assigned on the basis of participant-reported clinical history obtained from a screening survey and a study questionnaire. Recovered participants in ImmuneRACE Cohort 3 were defined by two consecutive negative NP/OP PCR tests, clearance by a healthcare professional, or resolution of symptoms. Mobile phlebotomists in the prospective study collected whole blood, serum and a nasopharyngeal or oropharyngeal swab from every participant. Participants in the prospective study had the option to provide additional blood draws and questionnaires over a roughly 2-month period. Before DNA extraction, blood samples from the prospective study were shipped at room temperature or frozen. The germline V gene specifies SNHLY as CDR1 and FYNNEI as CDR2. Inclusive of the bounding cysteine and phenylalanine, the CDR3 is 14 residues long. Only CDR3 DNA remains: 42 bases, in frame from the first base. The trim is 1 base for V and 8 bases for J, with a gap of 14 bases between the germline ends.

Results and caveats for the whole study, not just this receptor: How much clinical and demographic metadata was included differed by source and by participant, and the metadata was provided uncurated.

This TCR was sampled from a woman in her 40s who had recovered from COVID-19. Sample: PBMCs or T cells enriched from blood (not recorded which). The chain employs TRBV2 and TRBJ1-2; the D gene is not confidently resolved. CDR3 protein: CASSEGSALWGYTF. The DNA reads TGTGCCAGCAGTGAAGGGAGTGCCCTATGGGGCTACACCTTC.